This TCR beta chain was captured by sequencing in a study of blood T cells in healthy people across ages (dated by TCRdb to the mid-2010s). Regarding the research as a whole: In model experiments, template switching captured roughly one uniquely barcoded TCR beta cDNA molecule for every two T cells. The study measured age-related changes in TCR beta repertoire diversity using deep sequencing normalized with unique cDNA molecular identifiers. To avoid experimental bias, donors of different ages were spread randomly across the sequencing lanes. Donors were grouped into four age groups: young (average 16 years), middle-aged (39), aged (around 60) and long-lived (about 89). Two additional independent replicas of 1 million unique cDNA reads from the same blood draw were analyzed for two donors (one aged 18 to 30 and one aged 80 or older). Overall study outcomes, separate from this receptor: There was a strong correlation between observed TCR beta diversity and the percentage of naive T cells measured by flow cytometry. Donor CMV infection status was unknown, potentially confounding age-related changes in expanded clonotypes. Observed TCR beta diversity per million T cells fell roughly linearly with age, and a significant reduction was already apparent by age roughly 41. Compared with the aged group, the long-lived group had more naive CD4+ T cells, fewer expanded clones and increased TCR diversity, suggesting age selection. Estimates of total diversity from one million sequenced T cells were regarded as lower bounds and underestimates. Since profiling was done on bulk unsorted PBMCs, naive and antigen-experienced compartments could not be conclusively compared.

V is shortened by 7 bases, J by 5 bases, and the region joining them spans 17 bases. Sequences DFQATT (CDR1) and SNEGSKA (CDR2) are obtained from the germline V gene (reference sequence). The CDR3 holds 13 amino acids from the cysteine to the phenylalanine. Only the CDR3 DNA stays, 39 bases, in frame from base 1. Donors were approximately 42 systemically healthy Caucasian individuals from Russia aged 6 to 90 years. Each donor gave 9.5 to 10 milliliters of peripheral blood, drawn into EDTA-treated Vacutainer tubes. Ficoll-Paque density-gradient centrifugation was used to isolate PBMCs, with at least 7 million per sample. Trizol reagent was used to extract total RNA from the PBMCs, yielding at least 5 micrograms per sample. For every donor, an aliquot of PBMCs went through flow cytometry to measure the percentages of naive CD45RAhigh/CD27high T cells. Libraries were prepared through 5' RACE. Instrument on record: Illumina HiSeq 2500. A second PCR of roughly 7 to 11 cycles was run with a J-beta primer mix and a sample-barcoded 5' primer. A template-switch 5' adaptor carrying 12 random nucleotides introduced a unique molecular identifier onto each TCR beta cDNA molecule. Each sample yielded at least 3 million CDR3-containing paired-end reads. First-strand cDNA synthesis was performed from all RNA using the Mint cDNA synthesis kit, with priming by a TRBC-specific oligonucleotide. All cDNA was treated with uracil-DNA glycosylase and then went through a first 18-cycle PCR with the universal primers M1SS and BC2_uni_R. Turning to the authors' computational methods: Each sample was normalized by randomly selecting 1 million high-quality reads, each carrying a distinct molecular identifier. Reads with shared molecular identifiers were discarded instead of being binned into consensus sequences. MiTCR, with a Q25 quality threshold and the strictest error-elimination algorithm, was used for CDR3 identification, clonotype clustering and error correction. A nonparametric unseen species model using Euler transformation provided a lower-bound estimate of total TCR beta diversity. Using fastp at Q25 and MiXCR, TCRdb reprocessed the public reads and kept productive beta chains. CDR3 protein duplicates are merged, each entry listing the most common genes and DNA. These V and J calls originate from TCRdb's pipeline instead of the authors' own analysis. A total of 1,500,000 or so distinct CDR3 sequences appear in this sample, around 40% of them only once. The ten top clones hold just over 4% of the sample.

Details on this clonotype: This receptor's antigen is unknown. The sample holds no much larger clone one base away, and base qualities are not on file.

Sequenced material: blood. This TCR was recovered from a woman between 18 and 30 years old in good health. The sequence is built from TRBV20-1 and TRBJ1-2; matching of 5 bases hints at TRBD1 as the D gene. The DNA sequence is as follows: TGCAGTGTAACTGGCTGGGGGGATTATGGCTACACCTTC. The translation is CSVTGWGDYGYTF.